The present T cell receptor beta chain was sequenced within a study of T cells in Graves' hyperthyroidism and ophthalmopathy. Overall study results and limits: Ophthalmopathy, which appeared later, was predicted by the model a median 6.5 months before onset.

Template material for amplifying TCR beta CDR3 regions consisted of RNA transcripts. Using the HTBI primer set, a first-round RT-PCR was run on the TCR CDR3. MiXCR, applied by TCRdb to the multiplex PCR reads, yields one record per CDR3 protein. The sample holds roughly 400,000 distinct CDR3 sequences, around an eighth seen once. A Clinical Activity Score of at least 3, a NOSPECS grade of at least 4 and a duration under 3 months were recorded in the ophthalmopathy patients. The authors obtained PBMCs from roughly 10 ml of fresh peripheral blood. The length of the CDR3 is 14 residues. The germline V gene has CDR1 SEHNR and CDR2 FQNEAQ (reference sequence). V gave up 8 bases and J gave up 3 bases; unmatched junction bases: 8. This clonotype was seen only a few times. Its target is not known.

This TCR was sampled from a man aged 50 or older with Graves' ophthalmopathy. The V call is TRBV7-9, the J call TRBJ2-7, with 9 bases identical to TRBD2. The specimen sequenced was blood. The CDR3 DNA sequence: TGTGCCAGCGCGGTAGCGGGAGTATACTACGAGCAGTACTTC. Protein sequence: CASAVAGVYYEQYF. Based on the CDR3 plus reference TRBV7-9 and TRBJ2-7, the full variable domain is DTGVSQNPRHKITKRGQNVTFRCDPISEHNRLYWYRQTLGQGPEFLTYFQNEAQLEKSRLLSDRFSAERPKGSFSTLEIQRTEQGDSAMYLCASAVAGVYYEQYFGPGTRLTVT.